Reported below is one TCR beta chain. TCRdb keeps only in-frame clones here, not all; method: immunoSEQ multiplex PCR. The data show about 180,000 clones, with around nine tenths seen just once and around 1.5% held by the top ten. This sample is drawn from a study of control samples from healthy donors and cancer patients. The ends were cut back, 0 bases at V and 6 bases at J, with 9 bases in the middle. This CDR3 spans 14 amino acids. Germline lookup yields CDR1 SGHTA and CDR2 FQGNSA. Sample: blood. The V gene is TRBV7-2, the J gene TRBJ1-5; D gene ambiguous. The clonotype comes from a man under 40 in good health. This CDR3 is CASSLAGVGQPQHF. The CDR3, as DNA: TGTGCCAGCAGCTTAGCAGGTGTGGGTCAGCCCCAGCATTTT.